This T cell receptor beta chain emerged from a study of cytotoxic CD8 clonotypes in ibrutinib-treated CLL. In the study overall: It was after a median approximately twelve months of treatment, range 6 to 36, that response samples were taken.

This clone was detected only once. V was clipped by 5 bases and J by 7 bases; unmatched bases: 11. CDR1 and CDR2 (germline): MDHEN, SYDVKM. The CDR3 runs 14 residues. TCRdb's table, derived via immunoSEQ multiplex PCR, lists solely in-frame clones and lacks some. Of around 53,000 clones detected, 50% to 70% appear once; the ten largest clones hold 20% to 30%. The sequenced sample was PBMCs, obtained at disease progression, from a patient treated with ibrutinib. This receptor was identified in a human donor with chronic lymphocytic leukemia. V gene TRBV28 combines with J gene TRBJ2-7; 7 bases fit TRBD1. CDR3 sequence reads: CASSVRQGSREQYF. CDR3 DNA: TGTGCCAGCAGTGTTAGACAGGGTTCGAGGGAGCAGTACTTC.